The clone carrying this TCR beta chain was counted once. Its antigen is undetermined. Sequencing used immunoSEQ multiplex PCR; TCRdb keeps in-frame clones, though not all of them. This sample yields tens of thousands of clones, of which around 79% are seen a single time; around 0.96% belongs to the top ten. This entry belongs to a study of T cells in narcolepsy. Trimming at V came to 7 bases and at J to 0 bases, leaving 7 bases not matched to a gene. The CDR3 extends over 16 amino acids. From germline, CDR1 is LNHDA and CDR2 SQIVND (reference sequence). Findings of the study overall: Comparing one patient's CSF and blood CD4+ clonotypes highlighted HCRT- and TRIB2-specific autoreactive clonotypes. Some memory CD4+ repertoires had no autoreactive clone sequences. Autoreactive clonotypes reportedly recurred in blood of same and different patients, not controls.

Sample: CD45RA- memory CD4+ T cells from PBMCs. The chain combines TRBV19 with TRBJ2-4; 9 nucleotides line up with TRBD2. This clonotype was obtained from a human donor with narcolepsy. The CDR3 loop is CASTGSGSIAKNIQYF. The DNA for the CDR3 is TGTGCCAGTACCGGTAGCGGGAGCATAGCCAAAAACATTCAGTACTTC.